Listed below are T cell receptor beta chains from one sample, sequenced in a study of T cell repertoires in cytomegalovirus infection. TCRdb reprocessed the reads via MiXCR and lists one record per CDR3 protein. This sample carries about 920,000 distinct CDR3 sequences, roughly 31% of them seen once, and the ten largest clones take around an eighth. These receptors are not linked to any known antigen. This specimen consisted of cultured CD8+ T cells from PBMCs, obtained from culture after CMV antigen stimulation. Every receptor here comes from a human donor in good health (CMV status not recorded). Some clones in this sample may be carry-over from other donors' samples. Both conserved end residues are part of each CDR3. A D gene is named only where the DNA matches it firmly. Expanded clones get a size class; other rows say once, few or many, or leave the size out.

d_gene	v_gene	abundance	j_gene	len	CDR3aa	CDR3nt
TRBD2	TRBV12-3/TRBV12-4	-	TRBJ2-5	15	CASSPIRTSVETQYF	TGTGCCAGCAGTCCGATCAGGACTAGTGTGGAGACCCAGTACTTC
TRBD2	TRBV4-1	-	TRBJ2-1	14	CASSQDTGGNEQFF	TGCGCCAGCAGCCAAGATACGGGGGGCAATGAGCAGTTCTTC
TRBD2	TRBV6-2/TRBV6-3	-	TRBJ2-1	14	CASSGTISYNEQFF	TGTGCCAGCAGCGGGACTATATCCTACAATGAGCAGTTCTTC
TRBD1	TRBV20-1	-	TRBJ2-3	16	CSASPSTGFGTDTQYF	TGCAGTGCTAGTCCCTCGACAGGGTTCGGCACAGATACGCAGTATTTT
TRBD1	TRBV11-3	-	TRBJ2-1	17	CASSLDPRQGSYNEQFF	TGTGCCAGCAGCTTAGACCCCCGACAGGGCTCCTACAATGAGCAGTTCTTC
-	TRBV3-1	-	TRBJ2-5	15	CTSSLGSSAVETQYF	TGTACCAGCAGCCTGGGGTCCTCTGCCGTCGAGACCCAGTACTTC
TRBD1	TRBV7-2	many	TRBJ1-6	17	CASSFSGTGAPGAPLHF	TGTGCCAGCAGCTTCTCCGGGACAGGGGCCCCTGGGGCACCCCTCCACTTT
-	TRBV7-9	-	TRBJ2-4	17	CASSLAVGTKAKNIQYF	TGTGCCAGCAGCTTAGCCGTGGGGACCAAAGCCAAAAACATTCAGTACTTC
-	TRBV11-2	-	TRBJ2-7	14	CASSYEGTLGEQYF	TGTGCCAGCAGTTATGAGGGAACCCTAGGCGAGCAGTACTTC
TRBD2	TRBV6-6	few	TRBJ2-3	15	CASSATGGPPDTQYF	TGTGCCAGCAGTGCTACGGGGGGGCCACCAGATACGCAGTATTTT
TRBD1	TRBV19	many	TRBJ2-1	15	CASSVQDRVRDEQFF	TGTGCCAGTAGTGTCCAGGACAGGGTCAGGGACGAGCAGTTCTTC
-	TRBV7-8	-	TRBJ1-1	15	CASTAEWGSKTEAFF	TGTGCCAGCACCGCCGAATGGGGGAGTAAGACTGAAGCTTTCTTT
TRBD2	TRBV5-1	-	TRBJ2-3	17	CASTPRSGGINTDTQYF	TGCGCCAGCACCCCCAGGAGCGGGGGCATCAACACAGATACGCAGTATTTT
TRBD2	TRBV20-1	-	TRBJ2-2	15	CSATRGLADTGELFF	TGCAGTGCTACGCGGGGACTAGCAGACACCGGGGAGCTGTTTTTT
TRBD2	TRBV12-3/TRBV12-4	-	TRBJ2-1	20	CASSFIGLAGGTSSYNEQFF	TGTGCCAGCAGTTTTATCGGGCTAGCGGGGGGGACGAGCTCCTACAATGAGCAGTTCTTC
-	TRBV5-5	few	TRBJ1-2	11	CASTIGYGYTF	TGTGCCAGCACCATAGGCTATGGCTACACCTTC
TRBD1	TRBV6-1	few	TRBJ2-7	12	CASSRDRDEQYF	TGTGCCAGCAGTCGGGACAGAGACGAGCAGTACTTC
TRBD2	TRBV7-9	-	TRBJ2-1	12	CASRLGGGRKFF	TGTGCCAGCAGATTGGGCGGGGGGCGCAAGTTCTTC
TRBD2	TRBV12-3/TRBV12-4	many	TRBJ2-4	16	CASSFLSGVAKNIQYF	TGTGCCAGCAGTTTTCTTAGCGGGGTTGCCAAAAACATTCAGTACTTC
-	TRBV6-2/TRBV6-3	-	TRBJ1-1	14	CASQGIEGDTEAFF	TGTGCCAGCCAGGGAATAGAAGGAGACACTGAAGCTTTCTTT
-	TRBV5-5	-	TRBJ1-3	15	CASSLSRGFGNTIYF	TGTGCCAGCAGCTTGAGTAGAGGATTTGGAAACACCATATATTTT
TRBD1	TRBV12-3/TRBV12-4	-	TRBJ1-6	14	CASSPTGQLSPLHF	TGTGCCAGCAGTCCCACGGGACAGCTTTCACCCCTCCACTTT
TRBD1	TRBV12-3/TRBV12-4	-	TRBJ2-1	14	CASSPGTGVDEQFF	TGTGCCAGCAGCCCCGGGACAGGGGTCGATGAGCAGTTCTTC
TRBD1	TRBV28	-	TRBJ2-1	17	CASRPDLTGIGYNEQFF	TGTGCCAGCAGACCGGATCTGACAGGGATTGGCTACAATGAGCAGTTCTTC
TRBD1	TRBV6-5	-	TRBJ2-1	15	CASSGGTGRYNEQFF	TGTGCCAGCAGTGGAGGGACAGGCCGCTACAATGAGCAGTTCTTC
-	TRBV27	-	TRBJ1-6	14	CASSLNRANSPLHF	TGTGCCAGCAGTTTGAACAGGGCAAATTCACCCCTCCACTTT
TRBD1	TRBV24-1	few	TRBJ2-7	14	CATSALDRFYEQYF	TGTGCCACCAGTGCCTTGGACAGGTTCTACGAGCAGTACTTC
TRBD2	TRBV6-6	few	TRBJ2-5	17	CASSSLLGGGAEETQYF	TGTGCCAGCAGTTCTCTATTAGGCGGGGGGGCTGAGGAGACCCAGTACTTC
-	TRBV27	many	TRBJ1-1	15	CASSLFRREDTEAFF	TGTGCCAGCAGTTTATTTAGGAGGGAGGACACTGAAGCTTTCTTT
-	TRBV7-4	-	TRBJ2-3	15	CASSLAEDLRATQYF	TGTGCCAGCAGCTTAGCGGAAGACTTGAGGGCTACGCAGTATTTT
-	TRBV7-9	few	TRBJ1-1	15	CASSDTAGSYTEAFF	TGTGCCAGCAGCGACACAGCAGGGTCGTACACTGAAGCTTTCTTT
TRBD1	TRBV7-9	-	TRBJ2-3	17	CASSSTFPGQGADTQYF	TGTGCCAGCAGCTCCACTTTCCCGGGACAGGGAGCAGATACGCAGTATTTT
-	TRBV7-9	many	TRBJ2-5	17	CASGKGTKLRYQETQYF	TGTGCCAGCGGGAAAGGCACAAAGTTGAGGTACCAAGAGACCCAGTACTTC
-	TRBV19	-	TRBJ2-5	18	CASSLLFGIGKYQETQYF	TGTGCCAGTAGTCTTCTATTCGGGATAGGGAAGTACCAAGAGACCCAGTACTTC
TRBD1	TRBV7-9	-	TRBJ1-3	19	CASSADPGQGAGTGNTIYF	TGTGCCAGCAGCGCCGATCCGGGACAGGGGGCAGGTACTGGAAACACCATATATTTT
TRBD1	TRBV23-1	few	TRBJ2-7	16	CASSLAAGQGAYEQYF	TGCGCCAGCAGTCTTGCGGCCGGACAGGGGGCGTACGAGCAGTACTTC
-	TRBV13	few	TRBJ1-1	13	CASSSRPNTEAFF	TGTGCCAGCAGCTCCCGCCCTAACACTGAAGCTTTCTTT
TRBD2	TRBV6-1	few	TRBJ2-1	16	CASSGGTTSSYNEQFF	TGTGCCAGCAGTGGAGGGACTACGAGCTCCTACAATGAGCAGTTCTTC
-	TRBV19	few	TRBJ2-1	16	CASSIEWGSSYNEQFF	TGTGCCAGTAGTATCGAATGGGGGAGCTCCTACAATGAGCAGTTCTTC
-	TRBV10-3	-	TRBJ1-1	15	CAISEMGVRNTEAFF	TGTGCCATCAGTGAGATGGGGGTGAGGAACACTGAAGCTTTCTTT
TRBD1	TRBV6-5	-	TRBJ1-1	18	CASSYKVGQGGPNTEAFF	TGTGCCAGCAGTTACAAGGTGGGACAGGGAGGGCCGAACACTGAAGCTTTCTTT
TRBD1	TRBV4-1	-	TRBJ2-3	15	CASSRGQGMADTQYF	TGCGCCAGCAGCCGAGGACAGGGGATGGCAGATACGCAGTATTTT
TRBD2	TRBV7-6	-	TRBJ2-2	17	CVSSLSLAGRETGELFF	TGTGTCAGCAGCTTAAGCCTAGCGGGGCGAGAGACCGGGGAGCTGTTTTTT
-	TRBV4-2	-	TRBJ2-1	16	CASSPSGTGWDNEQFF	TGTGCCAGCAGCCCTAGTGGGACGGGTTGGGACAATGAGCAGTTCTTC
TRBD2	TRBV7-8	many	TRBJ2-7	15	CASGIEAGGSYEQYF	TGTGCCAGCGGGATTGAGGCGGGGGGAAGCTACGAGCAGTACTTC
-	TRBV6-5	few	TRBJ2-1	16	CASSYSLGPKRDEQFF	TGTGCCAGCAGTTACTCACTGGGACCGAAAAGGGATGAGCAGTTCTTC
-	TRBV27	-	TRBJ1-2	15	CASSLWGTAVYGYTF	TGTGCCAGCAGTTTATGGGGGACCGCAGTCTATGGCTACACCTTC
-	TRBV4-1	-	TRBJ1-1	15	CASSPPGGVNTEAFF	TGCGCCAGCAGCCCCCCGGGAGGGGTGAACACTGAAGCTTTCTTT
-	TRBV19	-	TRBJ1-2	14	CASSSEALNYGYTF	TGTGCCAGTAGTTCGGAGGCCCTAAACTATGGCTACACCTTC
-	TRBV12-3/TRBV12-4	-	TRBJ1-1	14	CASTFGISNTEAFF	TGTGCCAGCACCTTTGGGATCTCTAACACTGAAGCTTTCTTT
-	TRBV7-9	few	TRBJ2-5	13	CASTWDFQETQYF	TGTGCCAGCACCTGGGACTTTCAAGAGACCCAGTACTTC
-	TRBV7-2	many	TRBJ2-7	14	CASSSPGSSYEQYF	TGTGCCAGCAGCTCCCCGGGATCCTCCTACGAGCAGTACTTC
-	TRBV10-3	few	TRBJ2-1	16	CAISESTGFSYNEQFF	TGTGCCATCAGTGAGTCGACTGGATTCTCCTACAATGAGCAGTTCTTC